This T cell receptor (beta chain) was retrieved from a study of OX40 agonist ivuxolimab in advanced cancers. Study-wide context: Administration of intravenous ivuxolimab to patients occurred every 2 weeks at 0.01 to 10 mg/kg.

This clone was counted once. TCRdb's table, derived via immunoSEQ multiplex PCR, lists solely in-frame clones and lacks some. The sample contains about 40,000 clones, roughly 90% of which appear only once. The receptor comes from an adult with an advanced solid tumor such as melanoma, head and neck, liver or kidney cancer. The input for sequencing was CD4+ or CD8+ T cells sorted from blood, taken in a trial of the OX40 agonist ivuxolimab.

CDR3 sequence (DNA): TGTGCCAGCAGCTGGCCGGCGGGCCCCGGGGAGACCCAGTACTTC. Its translation: CASSWPAGPGETQYF. The chain couples TRBV7-2 to TRBJ2-5, with D possibly matching TRBD2 (5 bases). The germline V gene has CDR1 SGHTA and CDR2 FQGNSA. V dropped 4 bases and J dropped 5 bases, with 17 bases sitting between them. The CDR3 totals 15 residues. Combining the CDR3 with reference TRBV7-2 and TRBJ2-5 gives the whole variable domain GAGVSQSPSNKVTEKGKDVELRCDPISGHTALYWYRQSLGQGLEFLIYFQGNSAPDKSGLPSDRFSAERTGGSVSTLTIQRTQQEDSAVYLCASSWPAGPGETQYFGPGTRLLVL.